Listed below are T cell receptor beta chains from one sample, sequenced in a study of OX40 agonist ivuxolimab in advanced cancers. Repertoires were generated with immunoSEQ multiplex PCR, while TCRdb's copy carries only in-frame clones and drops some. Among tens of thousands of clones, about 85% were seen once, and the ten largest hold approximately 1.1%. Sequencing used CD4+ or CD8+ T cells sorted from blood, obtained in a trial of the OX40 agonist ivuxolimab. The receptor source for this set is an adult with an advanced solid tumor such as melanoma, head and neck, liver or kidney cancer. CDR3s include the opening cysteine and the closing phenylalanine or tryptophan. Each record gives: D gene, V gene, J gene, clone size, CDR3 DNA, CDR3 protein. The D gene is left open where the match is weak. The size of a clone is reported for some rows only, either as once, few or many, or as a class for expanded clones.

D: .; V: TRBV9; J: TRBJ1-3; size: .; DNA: TGCGCCAGCAGCGTAACAGGGTCAAACACCATATATTTT; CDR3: CASSVTGSNTIYF
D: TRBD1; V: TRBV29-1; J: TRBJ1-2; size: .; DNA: TGCAGCGTTAGAGCAGGGGGGACCGATGGCTACACCTTC; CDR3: CSVRAGGTDGYTF
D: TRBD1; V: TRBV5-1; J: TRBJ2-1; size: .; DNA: TGCGCCAGCCGCGGGACAGGATACAATGAGCAGTTCTTC; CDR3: CASRGTGYNEQFF
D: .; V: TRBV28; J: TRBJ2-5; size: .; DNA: TGTGCCAGCATTAGAGGGGGGAGAGAGACCCAGTACTTC; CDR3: CASIRGGRETQYF
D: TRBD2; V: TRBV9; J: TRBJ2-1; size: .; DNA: TGTGCCAGCAGCGTAGAATCTAGCGGAAAGACCTACAATGAGCAGTTCTTC; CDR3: CASSVESSGKTYNEQFF
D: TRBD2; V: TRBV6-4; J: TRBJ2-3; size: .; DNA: TGTGCCAGCAGTGAATCGGGAGGGCCGACAGATACGCAGTATTTT; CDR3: CASSESGGPTDTQYF
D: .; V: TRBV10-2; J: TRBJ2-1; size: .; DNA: TGCGCCAGCAGTGAGTCAGGCCCTTACAATGAGCAGTTCTTC; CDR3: CASSESGPYNEQFF
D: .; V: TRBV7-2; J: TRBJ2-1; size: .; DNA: TGTGCCAGCAGCCCTCAGGGGTACAATGAGCAGTTCTTC; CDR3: CASSPQGYNEQFF
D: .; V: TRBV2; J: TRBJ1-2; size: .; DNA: TGTGCCAGCAGTGAAGGAGGGGGAGGCTATGGCTACACCTTC; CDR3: CASSEGGGGYGYTF
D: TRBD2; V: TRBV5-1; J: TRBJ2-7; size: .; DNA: TGCGCCAGCAGCTCAACTAGCGGAACCTACGAGCAGTACTTC; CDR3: CASSSTSGTYEQYF
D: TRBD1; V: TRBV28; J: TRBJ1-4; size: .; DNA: TGTGCCAGCAGCCTGGACAGGGAGCGGGAAAAACTGTTTTTT; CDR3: CASSLDREREKLFF
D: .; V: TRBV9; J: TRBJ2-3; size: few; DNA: TGTGCCAGCAGCGTAGGGGCAGAAAACACAGATACGCAGTATTTT; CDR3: CASSVGAENTDTQYF
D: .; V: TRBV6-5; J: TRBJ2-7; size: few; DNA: TGTGCCAGCAGTTACCGGGGACCCTTGGCCGAGCAGTACTTC; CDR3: CASSYRGPLAEQYF
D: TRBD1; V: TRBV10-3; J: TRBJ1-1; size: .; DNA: TGTGCCATCAGGGGTCAGGGGGAGAACACTGAAGCTTTCTTT; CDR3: CAIRGQGENTEAFF
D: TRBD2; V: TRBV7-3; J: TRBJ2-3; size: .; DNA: TGTGCCAGCAGCTCCGGACTAGCGCAAGATACGCAGTATTTT; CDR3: CASSSGLAQDTQYF
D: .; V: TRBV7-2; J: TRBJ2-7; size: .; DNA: TGTGCCAGCAGCTTATCGGTCCAGGGCTACGAGCAGTACTTC; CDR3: CASSLSVQGYEQYF
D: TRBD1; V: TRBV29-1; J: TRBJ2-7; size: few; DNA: TGCAGCGTTGCCGGGACAGGGGTCTACGAGCAGTACTTC; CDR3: CSVAGTGVYEQYF
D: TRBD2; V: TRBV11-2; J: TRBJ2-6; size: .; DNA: TGTGCCAGCAGCTTAGTGTTCGGACTAGCGGGAGCTGGGGCCAACGTCCTGACTTTC; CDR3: CASSLVFGLAGAGANVLTF
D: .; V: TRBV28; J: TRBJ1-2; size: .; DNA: TGTGCCAGCAGTTCCCAGGCAGGCAACTATGGCTACACCTTC; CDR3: CASSSQAGNYGYTF
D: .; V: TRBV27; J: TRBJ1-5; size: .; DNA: TGTGCCAGCAGTCCCGGCGGGGCCCGACCCCAGCATTTT; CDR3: CASSPGGARPQHF
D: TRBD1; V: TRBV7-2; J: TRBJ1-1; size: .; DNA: TGTGCCAGCAGCTTAGATGGAGGGGGCGGTGGAGCTTTCTTT; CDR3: CASSLDGGGGGAFF
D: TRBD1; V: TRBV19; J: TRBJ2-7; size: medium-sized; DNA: TGTGCCAGTAGTACCCAGACAGGGTCGTACGAGCAGTACTTC; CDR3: CASSTQTGSYEQYF
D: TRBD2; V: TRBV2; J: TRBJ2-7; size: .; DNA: TGTGCCAGCAGCGCCGCTAGCGGGAGGGCCTCAGGGTCCTACGAGCAGTACTTC; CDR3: CASSAASGRASGSYEQYF
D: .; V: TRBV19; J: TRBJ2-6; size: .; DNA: TGTGCCAGTAGTATAGACAGGGCCGGGGCCAACGTCCTGACTTTC; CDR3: CASSIDRAGANVLTF
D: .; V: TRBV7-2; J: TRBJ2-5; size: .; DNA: TGTGCCAGCAGCTTATCTGGGGGGAAAGAGACCCAGTACTTC; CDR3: CASSLSGGKETQYF
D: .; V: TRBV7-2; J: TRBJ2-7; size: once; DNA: TGTGCCAGCAGCTTATTGTCGGGTAACCCCTACGAGCAGTACTTC; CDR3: CASSLLSGNPYEQYF
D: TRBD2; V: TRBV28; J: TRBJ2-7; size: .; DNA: TGTGCCAGCAGTTTGGAGCGGGGGTCCTACGAGCAGTACTTC; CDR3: CASSLERGSYEQYF
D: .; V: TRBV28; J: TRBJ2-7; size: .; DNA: TGTGCCAGCAGTACCGCGGTCCCCAGGGAAAAAACCTACGAGCAGTACTTC; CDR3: CASSTAVPREKTYEQYF
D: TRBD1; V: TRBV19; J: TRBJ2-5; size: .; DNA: TGTGCCAGTACCGAAGACAGGGCACAAGAGACCCAGTACTTC; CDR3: CASTEDRAQETQYF
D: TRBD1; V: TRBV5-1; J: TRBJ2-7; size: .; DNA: TGCGCCAGCAGCTTGGTTGGGACAGGGGGCGAGCAGTACTTC; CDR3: CASSLVGTGGEQYF
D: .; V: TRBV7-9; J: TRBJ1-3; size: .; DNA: TGTGCCAGCAGATCAGGGACGGGAAACACCATATATTTT; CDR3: CASRSGTGNTIYF
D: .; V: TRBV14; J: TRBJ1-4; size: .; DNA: TGTGCCAGCAGCCAGTGGGCCGGGTCAGGGAATGAAAAACTGTTTTTT; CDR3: CASSQWAGSGNEKLFF
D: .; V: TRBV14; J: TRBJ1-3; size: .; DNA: TGTGCCAGCAGCCAAGGGGCCCAAGACACCATATATTTT; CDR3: CASSQGAQDTIYF
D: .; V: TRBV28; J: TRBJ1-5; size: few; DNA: TGTGCCAGCAGTTTCCAGGGTCAGCCCCAGCATTTT; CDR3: CASSFQGQPQHF
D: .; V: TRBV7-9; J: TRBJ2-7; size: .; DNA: TGTGCCAGCAGCTTAAATGGTTTTGGCCACGAGCAGTACTTC; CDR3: CASSLNGFGHEQYF